This TCR beta chain emerged from a study of monozygotic twins with inflammatory bowel disease. Details on this clonotype: Its matching antigen is unknown.

Researchers used template switching to add UMIs featuring a 6-nucleotide sample barcode. TCRdb reprocessed the 5' RACE reads; each CDR3 protein has one entry and no DNA is given. The sample data list over 150,000 distinct CDR3 sequences. The study's findings and limits: The authors found no support for a single strong IBD-associated signal or clonotype.

CDR3 length equals 15 residues. Germline V gene lookup returns CDR1 MDHEN and CDR2 SYDVKM. The specimen sequenced was blood. The sequence derives from a human donor with ulcerative colitis or Crohn's disease, or a healthy co-twin of an affected twin (not recorded which). The V gene is TRBV28, the J gene TRBJ1-1; TCRdb reports TRBD1, a call that lacks DNA to check it against. The CDR3 region is CASSFVWGENTEAFF.